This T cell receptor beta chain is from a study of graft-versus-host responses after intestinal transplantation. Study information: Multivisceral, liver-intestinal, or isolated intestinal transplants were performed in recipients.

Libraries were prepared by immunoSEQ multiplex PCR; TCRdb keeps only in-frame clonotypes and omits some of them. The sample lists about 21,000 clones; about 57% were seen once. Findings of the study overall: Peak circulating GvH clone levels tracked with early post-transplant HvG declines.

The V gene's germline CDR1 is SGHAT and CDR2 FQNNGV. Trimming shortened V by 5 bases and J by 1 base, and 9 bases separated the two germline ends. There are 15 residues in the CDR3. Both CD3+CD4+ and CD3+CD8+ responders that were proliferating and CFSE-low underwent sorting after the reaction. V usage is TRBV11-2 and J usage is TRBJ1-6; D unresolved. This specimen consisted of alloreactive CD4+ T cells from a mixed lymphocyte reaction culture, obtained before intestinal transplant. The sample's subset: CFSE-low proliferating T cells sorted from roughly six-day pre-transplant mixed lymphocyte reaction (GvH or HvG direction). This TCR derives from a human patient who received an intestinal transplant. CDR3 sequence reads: CASSQAGSYNSPLHF. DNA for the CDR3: TGTGCCAGCAGCCAGGCGGGTTCCTATAATTCACCCCTCCACTTT.